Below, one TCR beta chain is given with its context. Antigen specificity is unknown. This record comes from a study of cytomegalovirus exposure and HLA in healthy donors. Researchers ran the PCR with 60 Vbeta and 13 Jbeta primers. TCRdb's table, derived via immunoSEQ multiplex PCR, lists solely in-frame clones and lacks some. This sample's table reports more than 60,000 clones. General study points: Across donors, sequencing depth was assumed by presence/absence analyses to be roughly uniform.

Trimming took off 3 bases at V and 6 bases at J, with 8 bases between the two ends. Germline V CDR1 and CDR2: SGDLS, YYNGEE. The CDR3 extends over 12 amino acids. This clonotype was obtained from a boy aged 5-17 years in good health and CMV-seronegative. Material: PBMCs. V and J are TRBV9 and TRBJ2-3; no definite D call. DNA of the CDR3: TGTGCCAGCAGCGGAGACAAGGATACGCAGTATTTT. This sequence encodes CASSGDKDTQYF.